The rows below give T cell receptor beta chains drawn from one sample of a study of OX40 agonist ivuxolimab in advanced cancers. Repertoires were generated with immunoSEQ multiplex PCR, while TCRdb's copy carries only in-frame clones and drops some. This sample has approximately 70,000 clones, with around nine tenths found just once. Material: CD4+ or CD8+ T cells sorted from blood, obtained in a trial of the OX40 agonist ivuxolimab. The receptors here all came from an adult with an advanced solid tumor such as melanoma, head and neck, liver or kidney cancer. Both conserved end residues are part of each CDR3. D genes are given only for firm matches.

. | TRBJ1-5 | TRBV7-2 | CASSFRDTPPNQPQHF | TGTGCCAGCAGCTTCCGCGACACCCCGCCCAATCAGCCCCAGCATTTT
TRBD2 | TRBJ2-1 | TRBV6-5 | CASSPTSGPYNEQFF | TGTGCCAGCAGCCCGACTAGCGGACCATACAATGAGCAGTTCTTC
TRBD2 | TRBJ2-3 | TRBV5-1 | CASSTRGGQIERDTQYF | TGCGCCAGCAGCACCCGGGGGGGGCAGATCGAAAGAGATACGCAGTATTTT
. | TRBJ1-2 | TRBV4-1 | CASSQYPGHPYGYTF | TGCGCCAGCAGCCAATACCCGGGACACCCATATGGCTACACCTTC
TRBD2 | TRBJ2-4 | TRBV29-1 | CSVTGLAGGLYIQYF | TGCAGCGTCACCGGACTAGCGGGAGGGTTATACATTCAGTACTTC
. | TRBJ2-3 | TRBV5-1 | CASSLAGYTDTQYF | TGCGCCAGCAGCTTGGCCGGATACACAGATACGCAGTATTTT
TRBD2 | TRBJ2-1 | TRBV5-4 | CASSLERAGVAIF | TGTGCCAGCAGCTTGGAGCGAGCGGGGGTCGCGATCTTC
TRBD2 | TRBJ2-7 | TRBV7-2 | CASSTLAGGFYEQYF | TGTGCCAGCAGCACGCTAGCGGGAGGTTTCTACGAGCAGTACTTC
. | TRBJ2-3 | TRBV2 | CASSFGFGIQAGTQYF | TGTGCCAGCAGTTTCGGTTTTGGTATTCAGGCGGGTACGCAGTATTTT
. | TRBJ1-4 | TRBV12-5 | CASGFSSGPANEKLFF | TGTGCTAGTGGCTTTTCATCGGGCCCCGCTAATGAAAAACTGTTTTTT
. | TRBJ1-1 | TRBV18 | CASSSVDRSFEAFF | TGTGCCAGCTCATCCGTCGACAGGTCATTTGAAGCTTTCTTT
. | TRBJ2-7 | TRBV6-5 | CATARTALHYEQYF | TGTGCCACCGCCCGGACGGCCTTACACTACGAGCAGTACTTC